Following are 27 T cell receptor beta chains from one sample sequenced in a study of blood T cell repertoires in COVID-19. The table came from immunoSEQ multiplex PCR; TCRdb's copy has only in-frame clones and leaves some out. The repertoire holds around 320,000 clones, approximately 85% seen once, with 7.2% in the top ten. Sequenced sample: peripheral blood. The source of these receptors is a human donor in a cohort sampled during active COVID-19.

This clone was observed once. The chain joins TRBV5-1 to TRBJ2-4; tentative D call: TRBD1 (6 bases). The CDR3 sequence is 14 residues long. V was pared by 1 base and J by 5 bases, with 10 bases between. The germline gives CDR1 SGHRS, CDR2 YFSETQ. CDR3 region: CASSLTGNQNIQYF. The CDR3 nucleotides are TGCGCCAGCAGCTTGACAGGGAACCAAAACATTCAGTACTTC.

This chain connects TRBV10-3 to TRBJ1-1; 7 bases map to TRBD1. The CDR3 sequence is 12 residues long. The germline gives CDR1 ENHRY, CDR2 SYGVKD. V lost 10 bases and J lost 4; bases outside the gene matches: 6. In DNA, the CDR3 is TGTGCCACGGGGACAGACCCCACTGAAGCTTTCTTT. As protein: CATGTDPTEAFF.

The count of this clone is one. This chain links TRBV15 with TRBJ2-1, with D maybe TRBD1 (6 bases). The V gene's germline CDR1 is LNHNV and CDR2 YYDKDF (reference sequence). V lost 0 bases and J 3 bases, leaving 9 bases between the germline ends. This CDR3 has 15 amino acids. The CDR3 reads CATSREGAVYNEQFF. Here the CDR3 DNA reads TGTGCCACCAGCAGAGAGGGGGCAGTCTACAATGAGCAGTTCTTC.

As to this clone: In the same sample, other DNA sequences code for this CDR3. The V gene is TRBV12-3 or TRBV12-4, the J gene TRBJ1-1; D is perhaps TRBD1 (5 bases). CDR3 length equals 13 residues. V dropped 1 base and J dropped 5 bases, with 8 bases sitting between them. CDR3 nucleotide sequence: TGTGCCAGCAGTTTAGGGGGGGGGACTGAAGCTTTCTTT. The encoded protein is CASSLGGGTEAFF.

The chain uses TRBV14 and TRBJ2-2; 11 bases line up with TRBD1. CDR1 is SGHDN, CDR2 FVKESK, per germline. CDR3 length equals 16 residues. V gave up 3 bases and J gave up 4 bases; unmatched junction bases: 4. The CDR3 coding sequence is TGTGCCAGCAGCCACCGGACAGGGGGCAGCACCGGGGAGCTGTTTTTT. This sequence encodes CASSHRTGGSTGELFF.

V gene TRBV4-1 combines with J gene TRBJ2-2; possibly TRBD1 for D (6 bases). The length of the CDR3 is 17 residues. Looked up from germline, CDR1 is MGHRA and CDR2 is YSYEKL. V shed 2 bases and J shed 0 bases, with 13 bases lying between them. CDR3 DNA sequence: TGCGCCAGCAGCCAACCCACCGGGACAACGAACACCGGGGAGCTGTTTTTT. It encodes CASSQPTGTTNTGELFF.

This sequence joins TRBV18 and TRBJ1-5; no clear D. This CDR3 spans 14 amino acids. Looked up from germline, CDR1 is KGHSH and CDR2 is LQKENI. Trimming cost V 3 bases and J 7 bases, with 13 bases left between them. The CDR3 sequence is CASSPAEQSQPQHF. The CDR3 region has the DNA TGTGCCAGCTCACCGGCTGAACAGAGCCAGCCCCAGCATTTT.

CDR3 region: CASSPGLAGGNEQFF. The DNA for the CDR3 is TGTGCCAGCAGCCCAGGACTAGCGGGGGGGAATGAGCAGTTCTTC. The chain links TRBV5-4 to TRBJ2-1; 15 bases fit TRBD2. CDR1 is SGHNT and CDR2 is YYREEE in the germline V gene (reference sequence). Germline trimming cut 4 bases from V and 7 bases from J; bases unmatched to any gene: 3. The length of the CDR3 is 15 residues.

The chain combines TRBV7-9 with TRBJ1-1; the D gene is possibly TRBD1 (6 bases). The V gene's germline CDR1 is SEHNR and CDR2 FQNEAQ (reference sequence). Trimming removed 4 bases from V and 2 bases from J, with 8 bases in between. The length of the CDR3 is 13 residues. CDR3 amino acids: CASSSRGNTEAFF. The DNA of the CDR3 is TGTGCCAGCAGCTCCAGGGGTAACACTGAAGCTTTCTTT.

The chain couples TRBV19 to TRBJ1-4; the D is unclear. V shed 2 bases and J shed 2 bases, with 15 bases lying between them. This CDR3 comprises 17 residues. Germline CDR1 reads LNHDA; CDR2 reads SQIVND (reference sequence). The CDR3: CASSIRPDIYTNEKLFF. CDR3 DNA: TGTGCCAGTAGTATAAGGCCTGACATTTATACTAATGAAAAACTGTTTTTT.

The gene calls are TRBV4-2 and TRBJ1-3; D might be TRBD1 (5 bases). CDR1 and CDR2 (germline): LGHNA, YNFKEQ. V was cut by 1 base and J by 0 bases, with 7 bases left in between. The CDR3 has 15 residues. The chain's CDR3 is CASSQVGDSGNTIYF. DNA for the CDR3: TGTGCCAGCAGCCAAGTAGGGGACTCTGGAAACACCATATATTTT.

CDR3 coding DNA: TGTGCCAGCAGCGGCAGACAGTCCAATGAGCAGTTCTTC. Encoded protein: CASSGRQSNEQFF. The rearrangement joins TRBV7-2 to TRBJ2-1, with a weak D call TRBD1 (5 bases). The germline V gene encodes CDR1 SGHTA and CDR2 FQGNSA. The V end lost 5 bases, the J end lost 6 bases, and 11 bases lay between the germline ends. The CDR3 contains 13 residues.

The chain carries TRBV18 and TRBJ1-2, with 7 nucleotides matching TRBD1. This CDR3 is 16 amino acids long. V was pared by 1 base and J by 2 bases, with 7 bases of the junction left unmatched. CDR1 and CDR2 from the germline V gene are KGHSH and LQKENI. The CDR3 loop is CASSPLGQPSNYGYTF. CDR3 nucleotides: TGTGCCAGCTCACCACTGGGACAGCCGAGCAACTATGGCTACACCTTC. Variable domain in full (rest from reference TRBV18 and TRBJ1-2): NAGVMQNPRHLVRRRGQEARLRCSPMKGHSHVYWYRQLPEEGLKFMVYLQKENIIDESGMPKERFSAEFPKEGPSILRIQQVVRGDSAAYFCASSPLGQPSNYGYTFGSGTRLTVV.

The J gene is TRBJ1-3, the V gene TRBV7-9, with 9 bases identical to TRBD1. Germline lookup yields CDR1 SEHNR and CDR2 FQNEAQ (reference sequence). V lost 3 bases and J lost 8; bases outside the gene matches: 8. The length of the CDR3 is 15 residues. In nucleotides, the CDR3 is TGTGCCAGCAGCTTTCCGGGACAGGGTATCGACACCATATATTTT. Its translation is CASSFPGQGIDTIYF.

The chain uses TRBV29-1 and TRBJ2-4; TRBD1 might be the D (5 bases). This CDR3 region has 17 residues. Per germline, CDR1 SQVTM and CDR2 ANQGSEA. The V end was cut by 0 bases, the J end by 0 bases, with 15 bases between. The CDR3, as DNA: TGCAGCGTTGAAGATTTAAAGGGGCGGTTAGCCAAAAACATTCAGTACTTC. Protein product: CSVEDLKGRLAKNIQYF.

The chain carries TRBV30 and TRBJ2-1; TRBD2 agrees at 14 bases. There are 16 residues in the CDR3. Trimming at V came to 3 bases and at J to 6 bases, leaving 7 bases not matched to a gene. Germline lookup yields CDR1 GTSNPN and CDR2 SVGIG (reference sequence). The CDR3 protein is CAWSPGLAGETNEQFF. The CDR3 nucleotides are TGTGCCTGGAGCCCGGGACTAGCGGGGGAAACCAATGAGCAGTTCTTC.

The chain links TRBV29-1 to TRBJ1-2; 9 bases fit TRBD1. Germline V gene lookup returns CDR1 SQVTM and CDR2 ANQGSEA. V trimming: 6 bases; J trimming: 3 bases; junction bases outside the gene matches: 5. The CDR3 sequence is 13 residues long. CDR3 DNA: TGCAGCGTACACCGGGACAGGGACTATGGCTACACCTTC. It codes for CSVHRDRDYGYTF. Together with reference TRBV29-1 and TRBJ1-2, the CDR3 gives the full variable domain: SAVISQKPSRDICQRGTSLTIQCQVDSQVTMMFWYRQQPGQSLTLIATANQGSEATYESGFVIDKFPISRPNLTFSTLTVSNMSPEDSSIYLCSVHRDRDYGYTFGSGTRLTVV.

The CDR3 reads CASSQVSGFAEQYF. DNA for the CDR3: TGTGCCAGCAGCCAAGTAAGCGGATTTGCGGAGCAGTACTTC. V and J are TRBV3-1 (or the pseudogene TRBV3-2) and TRBJ2-7, with D perhaps matching TRBD2 (5 bases). Germline V lookup: CDR1 LGHDT, CDR2 YNNKEL (reference sequence). The V end lost 1 base, the J end lost 7 bases, and 14 bases lay between the germline ends. The CDR3 spans 14 residues.

This chain joins TRBV6-1 and TRBJ1-2; D is possibly TRBD1 (6 bases). Between the trimmed V and J ends, which lost 3 bases and 4 bases, there was a span of 9 bases. This CDR3 region has 13 residues. Per the germline V gene, CDR1 is MNHNS and CDR2 is SASEGT. The CDR3 nucleotides read TGTGCCAGCAGTGAGTACAGGGCCTATGGCTACACCTTC. Protein product: CASSEYRAYGYTF.

The table lists this clone with a count of one. J is TRBJ1-1 and V is TRBV12-5; no clear D gene. The CDR3 totals 14 residues. The germline gives CDR1 LGHNT, CDR2 FRNRAP. Trimming shortened V by 1 base and J by 0 bases, and 6 bases separated the two germline ends. As DNA, the CDR3 is TGTGCTAGTGGTTTGGGAAGCATGAACACTGAAGCTTTCTTT. This codes for CASGLGSMNTEAFF.

This chain joins TRBV18 and TRBJ1-4; weak D call: TRBD1 (5 bases). CDR1 and CDR2 (germline): KGHSH, LQKENI. The CDR3 is 15 residues long. V lost 6 bases and J 0 bases, leaving 11 bases between the germline ends. Written as DNA, the CDR3 is TGTGCCAGCTCCGGGACTCCAACAACTAATGAAAAACTGTTTTTT. This translates into CASSGTPTTNEKLFF. The full variable domain, completed using reference TRBV18 and TRBJ1-4, is NAGVMQNPRHLVRRRGQEARLRCSPMKGHSHVYWYRQLPEEGLKFMVYLQKENIIDESGMPKERFSAEFPKEGPSILRIQQVVRGDSAAYFCASSGTPTTNEKLFFGSGTQLSVL.

This clone was counted ten times or more. The V call is TRBV28, the J call TRBJ1-2; D possibly corresponds to TRBD1 (6 bases). Trimming took 5 bases from V and 4 from J, leaving 17 bases between them. The CDR3 is made up of 15 amino acids. CDR1 MDHEN and CDR2 SYDVKM come from the germline V gene. The CDR3 DNA reads as TGTGCCAGCAGTCCCCCACAGGGTTTGGGCTATGGCTACACCTTC. Its protein product is CASSPPQGLGYGYTF.

This clone was seen only a few times. This sequence joins TRBV2 and TRBJ1-1, with D possibly matching TRBD1 (5 bases). The CDR3 length is 15 residues. The V and J ends lost 4 bases and 0 bases respectively, with 12 bases between them. Germline CDR1 is SNHLY and CDR2 is FYNNEI. CDR3 protein: CASSGQGFMNTEAFF. The CDR3 nucleotides are TGTGCCAGCAGTGGGCAGGGCTTTATGAACACTGAAGCTTTCTTT. Variable domain in full (rest from reference TRBV2 and TRBJ1-1): EPEVTQTPSHQVTQMGQEVILRCVPISNHLYFYWYRQILGQKVEFLVSFYNNEISEKSEIFDDQFSVERPDGSNFTLKIRSTKLEDSAMYFCASSGQGFMNTEAFFGQGTRLTVV.

The chain has TRBV7-9 and TRBJ1-1, with 9 bases lining up with TRBD1. Germline assignment: CDR1 SEHNR and CDR2 FQNEAQ (reference sequence). The V segment lost 2 bases and the J segment 5 bases; nucleotides outside the gene matches: 3. CDR3 length equals 14 residues. The CDR3 DNA reads TGTGCCAGCAGCTTACGACAGGGGGGAACTGAAGCTTTCTTT. It codes for CASSLRQGGTEAFF.

V is TRBV19 and J is TRBJ2-3; 12 positions match TRBD2. With 7 bases clipped from V and 3 bases from J, the junction kept 2 bases outside the gene matches. From germline, CDR1 is LNHDA and CDR2 SQIVND (reference sequence). The CDR3 has 14 amino acids. CDR3 amino acids: CASKLAGGTDTQYF. The CDR3 DNA reads as TGTGCCAGTAAACTAGCGGGGGGAACAGATACGCAGTATTTT.

The CDR3 reads CAWTLATNEKLFF. CDR3 nucleotides: TGTGCCTGGACACTTGCAACTAATGAAAAACTGTTTTTT. V usage is TRBV30 and J usage is TRBJ1-4; D is ambiguous. Trimming removed 4 bases from V and 0 bases from J, with 6 bases in between. This CDR3 has 13 residues. Germline loops: CDR1 GTSNPN, CDR2 SVGIG (reference sequence).

This rearrangement joins TRBV10-2 to TRBJ2-5; the D gene is possibly TRBD1 (5 bases). In germline, CDR1 is WSHSY, CDR2 SAAADI. Trimming removed 11 bases at V and 0 bases at J, with 13 bases between. The CDR3 extends over 13 amino acids. The CDR3 sequence: CACCRQYQETQYF. For the CDR3, the DNA is TGCGCCTGCTGTAGACAGTACCAAGAGACCCAGTACTTC.